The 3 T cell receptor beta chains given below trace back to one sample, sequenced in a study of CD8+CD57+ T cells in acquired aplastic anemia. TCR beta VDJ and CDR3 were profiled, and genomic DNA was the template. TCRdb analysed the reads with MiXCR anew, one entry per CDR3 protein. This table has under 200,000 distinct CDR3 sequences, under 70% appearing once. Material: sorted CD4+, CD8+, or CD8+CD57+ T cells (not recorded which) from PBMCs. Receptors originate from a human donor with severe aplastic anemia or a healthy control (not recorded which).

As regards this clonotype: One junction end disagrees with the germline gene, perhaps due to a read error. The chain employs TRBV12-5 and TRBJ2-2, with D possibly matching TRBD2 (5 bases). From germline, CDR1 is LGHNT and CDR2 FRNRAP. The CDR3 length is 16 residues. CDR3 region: CASGGPGERVTGELFF. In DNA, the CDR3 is TGTGCAAGTGGTGGCCCCGGGGAGAGGGTCACCGGGGAGCTGTTTTTT.

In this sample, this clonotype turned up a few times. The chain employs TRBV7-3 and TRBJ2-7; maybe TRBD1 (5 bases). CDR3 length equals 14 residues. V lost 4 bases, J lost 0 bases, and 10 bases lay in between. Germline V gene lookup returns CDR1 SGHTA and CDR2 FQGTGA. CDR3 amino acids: CASSSSDSSYEQYF. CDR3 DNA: TGTGCCAGCAGCTCCTCCGACAGCTCCTACGAGCAGTACTTC.

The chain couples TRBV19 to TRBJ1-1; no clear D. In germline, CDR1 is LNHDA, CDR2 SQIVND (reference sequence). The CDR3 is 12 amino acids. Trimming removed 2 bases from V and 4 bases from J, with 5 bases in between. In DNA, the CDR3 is TGTGCCAGTAGTATACCCTCCACTGAAGCTTTCTTT. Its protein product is CASSIPSTEAFF.